This T cell receptor beta chain appears in the sequencing data of a study of blood T cell repertoires in COVID-19. Turning to the study itself: Italy, Spain and the United States were the sources of the convalescent and acute COVID-19 samples. In each case, the material was cDNA or gDNA derived from T cells, B-cell-depleted T cells, or PBMCs.

Germline values: CDR1 LGHDT, CDR2 YNNKEL (reference sequence). There are 14 residues in the CDR3. V was cut by 0 bases and J by 11 bases, with 16 bases left in between. In the original analysis: Amplified reference gene primers provided the basis for estimating nucleated cell counts. Clones were read by immunoSEQ multiplex PCR, and TCRdb kept only the in-frame ones, dropping some. From that table come the V and J calls and clone size; the DNA was used to work out D and trimming. The sample lists about 97,000 clones, about 83% occurring once. Input material: peripheral blood. The V gene is TRBV3-1 (or the pseudogene TRBV3-2), the J gene TRBJ1-1; a possible D gene is TRBD1 (5 bases). The origin of this receptor is a human donor in a cohort sampled during active COVID-19. DNA for the CDR3: TGTGCCAGCAGCCAAGAGGGGCCAGGCGGTGGCGCTTTCTTT. Its translation: CASSQEGPGGGAFF.